The clone carrying this TCR beta chain rates as medium-sized (0.01 to 0.1%). Antigen: not known. The sample is drawn from a study of OX40 agonist ivuxolimab in advanced cancers. As for the study in general: At doses from 0.01 to 10 mg/kg, patients were given intravenous ivuxolimab every 2 weeks. With a range of roughly 20 to 80, age averaged about 58 years, and around 83% were male.

Repertoires were generated with immunoSEQ multiplex PCR, while TCRdb's copy carries only in-frame clones and drops some. The sample yields tens of thousands of clones, 80% to 85% seen once. General observations from the study: Not determined was the antigen specificity of the expanded peripheral T cells. There were also nonresponders showing low normalized T-cell clonal expansion.

The CDR3 spans 12 residues. Germline V gene data show CDR1 as SGHVS and CDR2 as FNYEAQ. Between the trimmed V and J ends, which lost 1 base and 5 bases, there was a span of 6 bases. The source material was CD4+ or CD8+ T cells sorted from blood, sampled in a trial of the OX40 agonist ivuxolimab. J is TRBJ2-7 and V is TRBV7-6; D is unresolved. This TCR was recovered from an adult with an advanced solid tumor such as melanoma, head and neck, liver or kidney cancer. The chain's CDR3 is CASSLGADEQYF. In DNA, the CDR3 is TGTGCCAGCAGCTTAGGTGCCGACGAGCAGTACTTC.